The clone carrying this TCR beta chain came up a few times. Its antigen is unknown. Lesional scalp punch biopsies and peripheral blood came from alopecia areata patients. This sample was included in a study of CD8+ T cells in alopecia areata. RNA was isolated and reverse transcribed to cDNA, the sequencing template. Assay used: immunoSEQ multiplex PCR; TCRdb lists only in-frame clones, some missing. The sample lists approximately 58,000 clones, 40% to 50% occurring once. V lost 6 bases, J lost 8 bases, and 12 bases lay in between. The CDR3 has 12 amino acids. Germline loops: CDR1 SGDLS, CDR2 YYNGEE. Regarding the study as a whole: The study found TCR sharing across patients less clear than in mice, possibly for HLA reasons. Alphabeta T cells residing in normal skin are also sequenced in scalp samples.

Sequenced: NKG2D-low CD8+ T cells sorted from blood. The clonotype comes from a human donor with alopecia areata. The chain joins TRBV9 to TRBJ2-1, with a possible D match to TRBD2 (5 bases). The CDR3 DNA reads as TGTGCCAGCACAACGGGGTCCCATGAGCAGTTCTTC. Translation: CASTTGSHEQFF.